The rows below give T cell receptor beta chains drawn from one sample of a study of blood T cell repertoires in COVID-19. Produced via immunoSEQ multiplex PCR; TCRdb's table is partial and in-frame only. Of about 50,000 clones listed, around 89% were seen once; the top ten hold more than 2%. Sequenced material: peripheral blood. The receptor source for this set is a human donor in a cohort sampled during active COVID-19. The CDR3 runs from the conserved cysteine through the conserved F or W. The D gene is left open where the match is weak. The listing skips clone size in some rows; elsewhere it reads once, few, many or a size class.

len | d_gene | j_gene | v_gene | abundance | CDR3aa | CDR3nt
13 | TRBD2 | TRBJ2-1 | TRBV7-2 | once | CASSVGGAPKPFF | TGTGCCAGCAGCGTCGGGGGGGCCCCCAAACCGTTCTTC
12 | - | TRBJ1-1 | TRBV3-1/TRBV3-2 | - | CASSQGATEAFF | TGTGCCAGCAGCCAAGGGGCGACTGAAGCTTTCTTT
12 | - | TRBJ1-2 | TRBV6-6 | once | CASNSGNYGYTF | TGTGCCAGCAACAGTGGAAACTATGGCTACACCTTC
14 | TRBD2 | TRBJ2-2 | TRBV3-1/TRBV3-2 | once | CASSRLANTGELFF | TGTGCCAGCAGCCGACTAGCCAACACCGGGGAGCTGTTTTTT
14 | - | TRBJ1-4 | TRBV28 | - | CASSTQGSGEKLFF | TGTGCCAGCAGTACACAGGGTTCAGGTGAAAAACTGTTTTTT
15 | - | TRBJ2-1 | TRBV7-8 | - | CASSLQGQGYNEQFF | TGTGCCAGCAGCTTACAGGGGCAAGGATACAATGAGCAGTTCTTC
18 | TRBD2 | TRBJ2-5 | TRBV4-1 | - | CASSQDPGGGGLQETQYF | TGCGCCAGCAGCCAAGATCCGGGCGGCGGGGGTCTCCAAGAGACCCAGTACTTC
16 | - | TRBJ1-4 | TRBV27 | - | CASSFLGRGRNEKLFF | TGTGCCAGCAGTTTTCTGGGTAGGGGCAGGAACGAAAAACTGTTTTTT
16 | TRBD2 | TRBJ2-7 | TRBV5-1 | few | CASSLDGLASSYEQYF | TGCGCCAGCAGCTTGGATGGACTAGCGAGTTCCTACGAGCAGTACTTC
14 | - | TRBJ2-7 | TRBV30 | - | CAWNIDSASYEQYF | TGTGCCTGGAACATCGACAGCGCCTCCTACGAGCAGTACTTC
13 | - | TRBJ1-2 | TRBV9 | - | CASSKGMSGGYTF | TGTGCCAGCAGTAAGGGGATGTCGGGCGGCTACACCTTC
16 | - | TRBJ1-6 | TRBV27 | - | CASSLPRQGGNSPLHF | TGTGCCAGCAGTTTACCCCGGCAGGGAGGGAATTCACCCCTCCACTTT
16 | TRBD1 | TRBJ1-6 | TRBV20-1 | - | CSASTTGGKLNSPLHF | TGCAGTGCCAGTACTACAGGGGGCAAACTAAATTCACCCCTCCACTTT
13 | - | TRBJ2-7 | TRBV7-2 | few | CASTEGLSYEQYF | TGTGCCAGCACCGAGGGACTCTCCTACGAGCAGTACTTC
13 | - | TRBJ1-5 | TRBV6-5 | - | CASNSVLGQPQHF | TGTGCCAGCAATAGCGTCCTCGGACAGCCCCAGCATTTT
16 | TRBD2 | TRBJ2-7 | TRBV9 | once | CASSVGAGGHSYEQYF | TGTGCCAGCAGCGTAGGGGCGGGAGGGCACTCTTACGAGCAGTACTTC
15 | TRBD1 | TRBJ2-5 | TRBV7-3 | - | CASRLLGTEGETQYF | TGTGCCAGCAGGCTCCTCGGGACAGAGGGGGAGACCCAGTACTTC
15 | TRBD1 | TRBJ1-1 | TRBV11-2 | - | CASSLGDRGGTEAFF | TGTGCCAGCAGCTTAGGAGACAGGGGGGGAACTGAAGCTTTCTTT
14 | TRBD2 | TRBJ2-1 | TRBV6-6 | - | CASSPSGGRGEQFF | TGTGCCAGCAGTCCCAGCGGGGGGCGGGGTGAGCAGTTCTTC
13 | TRBD1 | TRBJ1-4 | TRBV28 | - | CASLRQGKEKLFF | TGTGCCAGTCTCAGACAGGGTAAAGAAAAACTGTTTTTT
13 | - | TRBJ1-2 | TRBV2 | - | CASGETDNYGYTF | TGTGCCAGCGGAGAGACAGATAACTATGGCTACACCTTC
14 | TRBD2 | TRBJ2-1 | TRBV6-2/TRBV6-3 | few | CASSRSGGNNEQFF | TGTGCCAGCAGTCGATCCGGGGGGAACAATGAGCAGTTCTTC
15 | - | TRBJ2-1 | TRBV27 | once | CASSLGRGVHDEQFF | TGTGCCAGCAGTTTAGGCAGGGGTGTCCACGATGAGCAGTTCTTC
19 | - | TRBJ2-1 | TRBV24-1 | - | CATSGAGILTSSSYNEQFF | TGTGCCACCAGTGGAGCGGGCATCTTAACCTCGAGCTCCTACAATGAGCAGTTCTTC
15 | - | TRBJ1-4 | TRBV27 | - | CASSFRTATNEKLFF | TGTGCCAGCAGTTTCCGGACTGCAACTAATGAAAAACTGTTTTTT
16 | - | TRBJ2-2 | TRBV19 | - | CASSIWGRGNTGELFF | TGTGCCAGTAGTATATGGGGCAGGGGGAACACCGGGGAGCTGTTTTTT
14 | - | TRBJ2-7 | TRBV3-1/TRBV3-2 | - | CASSRRDSTYEQYF | TGTGCCAGCAGCCGGCGGGACAGTACCTACGAGCAGTACTTC
15 | TRBD1 | TRBJ1-6 | TRBV19 | - | CASSWDRGSDSPLHF | TGTGCCAGTAGCTGGGACAGGGGGAGCGATTCACCCCTCCACTTT
16 | - | TRBJ2-2 | TRBV3-1/TRBV3-2 | - | CASSQWGGQYTGELFF | TGTGCCAGCAGCCAATGGGGGGGCCAATACACCGGGGAGCTGTTTTTT
14 | - | TRBJ2-7 | TRBV28 | few | CASSFLVAAYEQYF | TGTGCCAGCAGTTTTCTGGTGGCTGCCTACGAGCAGTACTTC
14 | - | TRBJ1-6 | TRBV6-5 | - | CASTPRQANSPLHF | TGTGCCAGCACCCCCCGACAGGCGAATTCACCCCTCCACTTT
14 | TRBD1 | TRBJ2-4 | TRBV12-5 | - | CASGPGGAVNIQYF | TGTGCTAGTGGCCCAGGGGGTGCAGTAAACATTCAGTACTTC
16 | - | TRBJ1-4 | TRBV19 | - | CASSKLGGATNEKLFF | TGTGCCAGTAGCAAGTTAGGGGGGGCAACTAATGAAAAACTGTTTTTT
17 | - | TRBJ1-5 | TRBV19 | - | CASSKTTGPNSNQPQHF | TGTGCCAGTAGTAAAACGACAGGACCCAATAGCAATCAGCCCCAGCATTTT
13 | - | TRBJ2-1 | TRBV6-2/TRBV6-3 | - | CASSQSGEGGQFF | TGTGCCAGCAGTCAATCGGGGGAGGGGGGGCAGTTCTTC
15 | TRBD1 | TRBJ1-2 | TRBV19 | - | CASSESAGTVIGYTF | TGTGCCAGTAGTGAATCCGCCGGGACAGTCATTGGCTACACCTTC
15 | - | TRBJ2-1 | TRBV7-2 | - | CASSPNRQAHNEQFF | TGTGCCAGCAGCCCCAATAGACAGGCCCACAATGAGCAGTTCTTC
13 | - | TRBJ1-4 | TRBV28 | - | CASRVTGSEKLFF | TGTGCCAGCCGAGTAACAGGGAGCGAAAAACTGTTTTTT
15 | - | TRBJ1-1 | TRBV7-3 | - | CASSLNGRMNTEAFF | TGTGCCAGCAGCTTAAATGGCAGAATGAACACTGAAGCTTTCTTT
19 | TRBD2 | TRBJ2-1 | TRBV5-4 | - | CASSQPGLAKKSSYNEQFF | TGTGCCAGCAGCCAACCGGGACTAGCGAAAAAGAGCTCCTACAATGAGCAGTTCTTC
14 | TRBD1 | TRBJ1-2 | TRBV6-1 | - | CASSEGTGHYGYTF | TGTGCCAGCAGTGAAGGGACAGGTCACTATGGCTACACCTTC
15 | - | TRBJ1-1 | TRBV5-1 | once | CASSPLSVRNTEAFF | TGCGCCAGCAGCCCCTTGAGTGTGAGGAACACTGAAGCTTTCTTT
19 | - | TRBJ2-5 | TRBV11-2 | - | CASSLDVSRPRRQKETQYF | TGTGCCAGCAGCTTAGATGTATCGAGACCGAGACGACAAAAAGAGACCCAGTACTTC
15 | - | TRBJ1-3 | TRBV9 | few | CASSVVAGDGNTIYF | TGTGCCAGCAGCGTAGTGGCAGGGGATGGAAACACCATATATTTT
15 | TRBD2 | TRBJ2-1 | TRBV5-1 | - | CASSLEASGYNEQFF | TGCGCCAGCAGCTTGGAAGCTAGCGGATACAATGAGCAGTTCTTC
12 | - | TRBJ1-2 | TRBV7-9 | - | CASSEDSNGYTF | TGTGCCAGCAGCGAGGACAGCAATGGCTACACCTTC
16 | TRBD2 | TRBJ2-2 | TRBV5-1 | - | CASSWRTSGDFGELFF | TGCGCCAGCAGCTGGAGGACTAGCGGTGATTTCGGGGAGCTGTTTTTT
14 | TRBD1 | TRBJ1-3 | TRBV13 | once | CASSPGQGGNTIYF | TGTGCCAGCAGCCCCGGACAGGGCGGGAACACCATATATTTT
12 | - | TRBJ1-1 | TRBV6-2/TRBV6-3 | few | CASRPTGPEAFF | TGTGCCAGCAGACCTACAGGGCCGGAGGCTTTCTTT
17 | TRBD2 | TRBJ2-3 | TRBV7-3 | few | CASSLHGRQDRTDTQYF | TGTGCCAGCAGCTTACACGGGAGGCAGGATCGCACAGATACGCAGTATTTT
14 | TRBD2 | TRBJ2-2 | TRBV30 | - | CAWSVLRGAGELFF | TGTGCCTGGAGTGTGTTGCGGGGGGCCGGGGAGCTGTTTTTT
13 | TRBD2 | TRBJ2-5 | TRBV7-9 | - | CASSGLAVETQYF | TGTGCCAGCAGCGGACTAGCGGTAGAGACCCAGTACTTC
9 | - | TRBJ1-1 | TRBV19 | - | CASGTEAFF | TGTGCCAGCGGGACTGAAGCTTTCTTT
15 | TRBD1 | TRBJ1-1 | TRBV29-1 | - | CSVDRDRKMNTEAFF | TGCAGCGTTGACCGGGACAGGAAAATGAACACTGAAGCTTTCTTT
17 | - | TRBJ1-5 | TRBV12-2 | - | CASRLALPEVHGQPQHF | TGTGCAAGTCGCTTAGCGCTACCTGAGGTGCATGGGCAGCCCCAGCATTTT
15 | TRBD1 | TRBJ1-2 | TRBV24-1 | - | CATSDTRQGGYGYTF | TGTGCCACCAGTGATACCCGACAGGGCGGCTATGGCTACACCTTC
17 | TRBD1 | TRBJ1-1 | TRBV4-1 | - | CASSQDRAGGGMLEAFF | TGCGCCAGCAGCCAAGATAGGGCAGGGGGTGGTATGCTTGAAGCTTTCTTT
16 | - | TRBJ2-3 | TRBV6-2/TRBV6-3 | - | CASIPGFGGFADTQYF | TGTGCCAGCATCCCCGGGTTTGGGGGGTTCGCAGATACGCAGTATTTT